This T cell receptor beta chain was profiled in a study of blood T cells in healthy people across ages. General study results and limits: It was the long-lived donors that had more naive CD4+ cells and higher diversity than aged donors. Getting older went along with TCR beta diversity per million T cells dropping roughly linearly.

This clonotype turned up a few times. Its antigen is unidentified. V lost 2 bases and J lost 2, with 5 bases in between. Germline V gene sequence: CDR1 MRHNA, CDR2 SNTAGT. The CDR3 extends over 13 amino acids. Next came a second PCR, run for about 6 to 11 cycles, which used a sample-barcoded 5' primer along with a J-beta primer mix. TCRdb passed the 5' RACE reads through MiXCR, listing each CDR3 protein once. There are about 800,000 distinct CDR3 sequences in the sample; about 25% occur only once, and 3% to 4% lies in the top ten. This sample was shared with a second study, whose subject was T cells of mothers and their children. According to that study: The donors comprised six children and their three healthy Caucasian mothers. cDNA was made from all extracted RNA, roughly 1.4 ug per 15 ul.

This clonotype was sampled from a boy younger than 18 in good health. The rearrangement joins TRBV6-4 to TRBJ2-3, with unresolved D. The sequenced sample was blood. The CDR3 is CASSDTYTDTQYF. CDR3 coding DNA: TGTGCCAGCAGTGACACCTACACAGATACGCAGTATTTT.